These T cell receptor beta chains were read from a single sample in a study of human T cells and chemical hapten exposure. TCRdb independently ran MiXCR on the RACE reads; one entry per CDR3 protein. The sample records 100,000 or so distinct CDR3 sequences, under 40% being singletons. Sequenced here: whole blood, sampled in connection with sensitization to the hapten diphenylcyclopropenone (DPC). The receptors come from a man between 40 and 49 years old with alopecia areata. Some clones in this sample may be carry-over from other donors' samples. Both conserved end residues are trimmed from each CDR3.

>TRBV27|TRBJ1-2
ASSLRRQDYGYT
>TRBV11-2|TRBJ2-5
ASSLALGTQY
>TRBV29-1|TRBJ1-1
SGVTGTNTEAF
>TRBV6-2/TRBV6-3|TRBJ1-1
ASSGQGAGEAF
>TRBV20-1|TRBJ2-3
SARVLRFAGGPGDTQY
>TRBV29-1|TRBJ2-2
SVEDKREGLFGELF
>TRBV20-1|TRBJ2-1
SASAWTSGRAGNEQF
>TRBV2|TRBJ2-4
ASSRGQNIQY
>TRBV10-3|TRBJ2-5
AISGREGQETQY
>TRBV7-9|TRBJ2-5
ASSFRGTTAEETQY
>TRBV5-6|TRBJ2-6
ASSLERAGMTGANVLT
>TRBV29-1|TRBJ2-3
SVEGTSTDTQY
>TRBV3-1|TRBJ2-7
ASSRIGALNEQY
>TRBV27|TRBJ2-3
ASSSPGVGTDTQY
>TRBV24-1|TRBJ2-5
ATSDSTRLAGGETQY
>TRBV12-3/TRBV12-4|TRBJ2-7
ASSPLLSSYEQY
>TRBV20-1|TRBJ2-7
SARDPAGLTSYEQY
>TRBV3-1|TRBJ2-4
ASSLGQGRNIQY
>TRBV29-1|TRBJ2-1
SVEETSGPQF
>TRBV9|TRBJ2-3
ASSAGQGRDTQY
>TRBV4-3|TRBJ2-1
ASSQDNSLSSYNEQF
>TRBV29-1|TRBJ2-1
SVISTGGFEQF
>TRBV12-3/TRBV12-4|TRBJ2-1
ASSLVGGGGVGHEQF
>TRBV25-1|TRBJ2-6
ASSARQFSGANVLT
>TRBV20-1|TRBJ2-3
SALVLAVRTDTQY
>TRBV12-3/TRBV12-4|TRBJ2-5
ASNLPNSETQY
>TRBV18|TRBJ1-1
ASSPTSGRTEAF
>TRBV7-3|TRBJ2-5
ASSTLEGETQY
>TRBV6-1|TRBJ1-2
ASTQGRGYT
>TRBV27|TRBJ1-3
ASSFTTGGSDTIY
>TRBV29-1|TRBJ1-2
SVDAAGETYGYT
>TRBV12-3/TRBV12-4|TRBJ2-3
ASSFIKTGSTDTQY